This T cell receptor (beta chain) was captured by sequencing in a study of blood T cell repertoires in COVID-19. Looking at the study overall: T cells, B-cell-depleted T cells, or PBMCs provided the cDNA or gDNA that served as material.

Germline V lookup: CDR1 SGHAT, CDR2 FQNNGV. V lost 5 bases and J lost 0; bases outside the gene matches: 6. This CDR3 spans 16 amino acids. Sequencing was performed with immunoSEQ multiplex PCR; in TCRdb, only in-frame clones are kept and a portion is missing. The repertoire holds 250,000 or so clones, with just over 85% as singletons. The chain employs TRBV11-2 and TRBJ1-4; 7 nucleotides match TRBD1. Sequenced: PBMCs or T cells enriched from blood (not recorded which). This receptor was identified in a man aged 35 to 55 who had recovered from COVID-19. The CDR3 spells CASSLGTVSTNEKLFF. CDR3 sequence (DNA): TGTGCCAGCAGCCTGGGGACAGTTTCAACTAATGAAAAACTGTTTTTT.